The 14 T cell receptor beta chains reported below all come from one sample, sequenced in a study of blood T cell repertoires in COVID-19. Data came from immunoSEQ multiplex PCR; TCRdb stores just in-frame clones and leaves some out. The top ten hold around 5.3% of the sample, which has about 160,000 clones, 81% seen once. The sequenced sample consisted of PBMCs or T cells enriched from blood (not recorded which). These receptors were collected from a woman in her thirties or forties with acute COVID-19.

The chain recombines TRBV29-1 with TRBJ2-3, with 8 bases lining up with TRBD2. Germline V gene sequence: CDR1 SQVTM, CDR2 ANQGSEA. V trimming: 4 bases; J trimming: 2 bases; junction bases outside the gene matches: 5. CDR3 length: 14 amino acids. The CDR3 region has the DNA TGCAGCGTTGCGGGGGGGGGACCCACAGATACGCAGTATTTT. It codes for CSVAGGGPTDTQYF.

This clone was counted between two and nine times. The rearrangement uses TRBV11-3 and TRBJ2-1, with 8 bases that match TRBD2. This CDR3 is 12 amino acids long. V shed 5 bases, J shed 9 bases, and the junction held 3 bases outside the gene matches. CDR1 is SGHNT and CDR2 is YENEEA in the germline V gene. The CDR3 region has the DNA TGTGCCAGCAGCCTCGGGAGGGGTGAGCAGTTCTTC. This sequence encodes CASSLGRGEQFF.

The J gene is TRBJ2-3, the V gene TRBV6-2 or TRBV6-3, with 16 bases identical to TRBD2. V was pared by 1 base and J by 7 bases, with 14 bases of the junction left unmatched. The CDR3 is 20 amino acids. Germline V gene data show CDR1 as MNHEY and CDR2 as SVGEGT. CDR3 DNA: TGTGCCAGCAGTTACTTCCCCGGGACTAGCGGGAGGGCCTTCGTACATACGCAGTATTTT. Encoded protein: CASSYFPGTSGRAFVHTQYF.

This rearrangement joins TRBV4-2 to TRBJ2-7; TRBD2 matches at 7 bases. This CDR3 has 15 amino acids. CDR1 is LGHNA and CDR2 is YNFKEQ in the germline V gene. J gave up 9 bases and V 0 bases, and 11 bases lay outside the gene matches. The CDR3 DNA reads as TGTGCCAGCAGCCAAGAAGGGGCGGGAGCTATGGGGCAGTACTTC. It encodes CASSQEGAGAMGQYF.

The genes are TRBV6-2 or TRBV6-3 and TRBJ1-1; tentatively, D is TRBD1 (5 bases). V lost 6 bases and J lost 0, with 11 bases in between. Looked up from germline, CDR1 is MNHEY and CDR2 is SVGEGT. The CDR3 runs 14 residues. CDR3: CASSVETVNTEAFF. The CDR3 bases are TGTGCCAGCAGCGTTGAGACAGTGAACACTGAAGCTTTCTTT.

The rearrangement links TRBV11-1 to TRBJ2-1, with D tentatively TRBD2 (6 bases). The V gene lost 3 bases and the J gene lost 1 base, with 10 bases spanning the gap. The length of the CDR3 is 15 residues. The germline gives CDR1 SGHAT, CDR2 FQDESV (reference sequence). The CDR3, as DNA: TGTGCCAGCAGCTTCCAACGGGAGTCCTACAATGAGCAGTTCTTC. Amino acids: CASSFQRESYNEQFF.

This clone was found once. The chain employs TRBV30 and TRBJ2-7, with no clear D. V lost 3 bases, J lost 4 bases, and 10 bases lay in between. In germline, CDR1 is GTSNPN, CDR2 SVGIG (reference sequence). The CDR3 length is 12 residues. The CDR3 DNA reads TGTGCCTGGAGAGCACGGTGGTACGAGCAGTACGTC. Protein product: CAWRARWYEQYV.

The chain has TRBV19 and TRBJ2-5; 15 nucleotides match TRBD2. The CDR3 totals 16 residues. V was clipped by 6 bases and J by 7 bases; unmatched bases: 9. Germline V gives CDR1 LNHDA, CDR2 SQIVND (reference sequence). CDR3 region: CASSPSGLAGGGTQYF. The CDR3 bases are TGTGCCAGTAGCCCCTCGGGACTAGCGGGAGGCGGGACCCAGTACTTC.

The V call is TRBV9, the J call TRBJ2-1, with TRBD2 matching 8 bases. Germline assignment: CDR1 SGDLS and CDR2 YYNGEE. This CDR3 contains 15 residues. V shed 4 bases and J 9 bases; nucleotides not matched to a gene: 12. Here the CDR3 DNA reads TGTGCCAGCAGCCCAGATGTTCGGGGGGGAGCTGAGCAGTTCTTC. Protein sequence: CASSPDVRGGAEQFF.

The V gene is TRBV9, the J gene TRBJ2-6; 13 bases are shared with TRBD2. CDR1 is SGDLS and CDR2 is YYNGEE in the germline V gene. The CDR3 consists of 19 residues. J lost 0 bases, V lost 4 bases, and 7 bases had no gene match. In nucleotides, the CDR3 is TGTGCCAGCAGCCGCGGACTAGCGGGAGAGATCTCTGGGGCCAACGTCCTGACTTTC. Translating gives CASSRGLAGEISGANVLTF.

The rearrangement uses TRBV19 and TRBJ1-6; D is possibly TRBD1 (5 bases). V shed 5 bases and J shed 6 bases, with 14 bases lying between them. Per germline, CDR1 LNHDA and CDR2 SQIVND (reference sequence). The CDR3 runs 15 residues. In nucleotides, the CDR3 is TGTGCCAGTAGTCCCGTTATGGGGGGTAATTCACCCCTCCACTTT. It codes for CASSPVMGGNSPLHF.

As for this clone: At one end, the junction sequence differs from germline, possibly due to a read error. The chain couples TRBV27 to TRBJ1-4; the match to TRBD1 covers 7 bases. The CDR3 is made up of 14 amino acids. Looked up from germline, CDR1 is MNHEY and CDR2 is SMNVEV (reference sequence). The CDR3 DNA sequence: TGTGCCAGCAGTGTATCAGGGGGTAATGAAAAACTGTTTTTT. Protein product: CASSVSGGNEKLFF.

The V gene is TRBV6-5, the J gene TRBJ2-5, with 9 nucleotides matching TRBD1. V lost 6 bases, J lost 4 bases, and 9 bases stayed unmatched. Germline V gene data show CDR1 as MNHEY and CDR2 as SVGAGI. The CDR3 runs to 15 residues. CDR3 region: CASRPYRGQGETQYF. The CDR3 DNA reads TGTGCCAGCAGGCCCTACAGGGGGCAGGGAGAGACCCAGTACTTC.

V usage is TRBV3-1 (or the pseudogene TRBV3-2) and J usage is TRBJ2-7; the D is unclear. Germline V lookup: CDR1 LGHDT, CDR2 YNNKEL (reference sequence). V was shortened by 0 bases and J by 2 bases, with 8 bases between the two germline ends. The CDR3 has 14 amino acids. Written as DNA, the CDR3 is TGTGCCAGCAGCCAAGAAGCGAAAACCTACGAGCAGTACTTC. Translating gives CASSQEAKTYEQYF.